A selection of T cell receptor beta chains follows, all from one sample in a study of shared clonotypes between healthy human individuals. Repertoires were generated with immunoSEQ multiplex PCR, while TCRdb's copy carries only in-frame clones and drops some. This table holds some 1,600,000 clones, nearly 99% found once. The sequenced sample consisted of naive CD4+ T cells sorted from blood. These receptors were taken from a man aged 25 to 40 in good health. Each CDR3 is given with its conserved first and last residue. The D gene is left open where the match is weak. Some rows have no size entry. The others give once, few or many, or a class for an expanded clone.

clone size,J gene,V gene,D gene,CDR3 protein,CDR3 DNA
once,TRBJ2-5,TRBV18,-,CASSPLATEIQETQYF,TGTGCCAGCTCACCACTCGCGACGGAGATTCAAGAGACCCAGTACTTC
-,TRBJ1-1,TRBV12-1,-,CASSCGTRENTEAFF,TGTGCCAGCAGCTGTGGGACCAGGGAGAACACTGAAGCTTTCTTT
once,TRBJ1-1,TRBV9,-,CASSAQGIAEAFF,TGTGCCAGCAGCGCCCAGGGAATCGCTGAAGCTTTCTTT
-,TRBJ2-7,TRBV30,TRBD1,CAWSPRGTQFSYEQYF,TGTGCCTGGAGCCCCAGGGGGACGCAATTCTCCTACGAGCAGTACTTC
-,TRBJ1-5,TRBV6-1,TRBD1,CASNPDRGQGQPQHF,TGTGCCAGCAACCCAGACAGGGGGCAAGGGCAGCCCCAGCATTTT
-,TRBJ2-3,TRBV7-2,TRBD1,CASSIPITGTALDTQYF,TGTGCCAGCAGCATACCCATAACCGGGACAGCCCTAGATACGCAGTATTTT
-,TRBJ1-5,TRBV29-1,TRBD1,CSVSTGDSNQPQHF,TGCAGCGTTTCGACAGGGGATAGCAATCAGCCCCAGCATTTT
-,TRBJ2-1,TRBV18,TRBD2,CASSPSSGSVDEQFF,TGTGCCAGCTCACCTTCTAGCGGGAGTGTCGATGAGCAGTTCTTC
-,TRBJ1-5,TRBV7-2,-,CASSWEAPTNQPQHF,TGTGCCAGCAGCTGGGAAGCACCCACCAATCAGCCCCAGCATTTT
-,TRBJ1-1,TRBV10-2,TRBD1,CASSMGQPEAFF,TGCGCCAGCAGTATGGGACAGCCTGAAGCTTTCTTT
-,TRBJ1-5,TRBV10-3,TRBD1,CAISDPTGGRTQHF,TGTGCCATCAGTGACCCAACAGGGGGCCGGACCCAGCATTTT
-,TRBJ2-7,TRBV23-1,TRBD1,CASSQSMTGRAYEQYF,TGCGCCAGCAGTCAATCGATGACAGGGAGAGCCTACGAGCAGTACTTC
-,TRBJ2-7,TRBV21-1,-,CASRKGSYEQYF,TGTGCCAGCCGCAAGGGATCCTACGAGCAGTACTTC
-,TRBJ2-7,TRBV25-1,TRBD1,CASSEPGQGYHEQYF,TGTGCCAGCAGTGAGCCGGGACAGGGGTACCACGAGCAGTACTTC
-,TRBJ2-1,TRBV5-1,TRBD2,CASKILTAGSNEQFF,TGCGCCAGCAAAATTTTGACAGCGGGGAGCAATGAGCAGTTCTTC
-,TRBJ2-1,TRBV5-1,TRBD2,CASSGTSGSSYNEQFF,TGCGCCAGCAGCGGGACTAGCGGGAGTTCCTACAATGAGCAGTTCTTC
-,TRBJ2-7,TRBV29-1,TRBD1,CSVEHLRQGEYEQYF,TGCAGCGTTGAACACCTGAGGCAGGGGGAATACGAGCAGTACTTC
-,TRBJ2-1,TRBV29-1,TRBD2,CSVRGSTPYNEQFF,TGCAGCGTCCGCGGGAGCACCCCATATAATGAGCAGTTCTTC
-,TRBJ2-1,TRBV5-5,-,CASSLISGNNEQFF,TGTGCCAGCAGCTTGATAAGTGGGAACAATGAGCAGTTCTTC
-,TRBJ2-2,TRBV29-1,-,CSVVVFVGRKDTGELFF,TGCAGCGTTGTGGTTTTTGTGGGGAGGAAGGACACCGGGGAGCTGTTTTTT
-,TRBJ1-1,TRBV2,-,CASSVSGFANTEAFF,TGTGCCAGCAGTGTTTCCGGGTTTGCGAACACTGAAGCTTTCTTT
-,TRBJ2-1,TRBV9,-,CASSTGLRAELQFF,TGTGCCAGCAGCACGGGACTCCGGGCGGAATTACAGTTCTTC
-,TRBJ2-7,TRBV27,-,CASSRRRGRTADEQYF,TGTGCCAGCAGTCGAAGGAGGGGGCGGACGGCTGACGAGCAGTACTTC
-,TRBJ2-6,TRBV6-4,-,CASRNSGANVLTF,TGTGCCAGCAGAAACTCTGGGGCCAACGTCCTGACTTTC
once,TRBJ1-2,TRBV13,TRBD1,CASSLTGVGYTF,TGTGCCAGCAGCCTTACAGGGGTGGGCTACACCTTC
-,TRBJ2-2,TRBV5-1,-,CASSLNTLNTGELFF,TGCGCCAGCAGTTTGAACACTCTGAACACCGGGGAGCTGTTTTTT
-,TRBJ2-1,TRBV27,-,CASGGQFDEQFF,TGTGCCAGCGGGGGCCAGTTCGATGAGCAGTTCTTC
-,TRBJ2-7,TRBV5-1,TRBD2,CASSSRNGETSGSFGEQYF,TGCGCCAGCAGCTCCCGGAACGGAGAGACTAGCGGGAGTTTTGGCGAGCAGTACTTC
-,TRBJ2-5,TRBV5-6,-,CASSLGMETQYF,TGTGCCAGCAGCTTGGGGATGGAGACCCAGTACTTC
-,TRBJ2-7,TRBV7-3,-,CASSPSPSAGAEQYF,TGTGCCAGCAGCCCCTCCCCCTCGGCAGGCGCCGAGCAGTACTTC
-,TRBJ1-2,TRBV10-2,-,CASGGGGLLGYTF,TGCGCCAGCGGAGGCGGGGGACTTCTTGGCTACACCTTC
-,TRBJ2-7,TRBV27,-,CASSLSRGSPWEQYF,TGTGCCAGCAGTTTATCCCGGGGTAGCCCCTGGGAGCAGTACTTC
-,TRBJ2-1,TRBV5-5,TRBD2,CASSLSGPRLAGGSADEQFF,TGTGCCAGCAGCTTATCAGGCCCTAGACTAGCGGGAGGTTCAGCCGATGAGCAGTTCTTC
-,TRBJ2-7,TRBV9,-,CASSVGDTQYEQYF,TGTGCCAGCAGCGTAGGGGACACCCAGTACGAGCAGTACTTC
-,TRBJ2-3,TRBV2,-,CALSGGITDTQYF,TGTGCCCTCAGCGGCGGGATCACAGATACGCAGTATTTT
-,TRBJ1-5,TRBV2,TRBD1,CASSADRISNQPQHF,TGTGCCAGCAGCGCGGACAGGATTAGCAATCAGCCCCAGCATTTT
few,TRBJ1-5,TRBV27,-,CASSRQGYQPQHF,TGTGCCAGCAGTCGGCAGGGGTACCAGCCCCAGCATTTT
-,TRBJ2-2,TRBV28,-,CASSPLRFTGELFF,TGTGCCAGCAGCCCCCTGCGCTTCACCGGGGAGCTGTTTTTT
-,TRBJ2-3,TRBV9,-,CASSTRDGSTDTQYF,TGTGCCAGCAGCACTAGAGACGGTAGCACAGATACGCAGTATTTT
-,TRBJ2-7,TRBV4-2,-,CASSQVVQGGFYEQYF,TGTGCCAGCAGCCAAGTCGTACAGGGAGGGTTCTACGAGCAGTACTTC
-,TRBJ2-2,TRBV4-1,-,CASSQDRVAGELFF,TGCGCCAGCAGCCAGGATAGGGTCGCCGGGGAGCTGTTTTTT
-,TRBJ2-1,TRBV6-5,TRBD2,CASSYSGGSGYEQFF,TGTGCCAGCAGTTACTCTGGCGGGAGTGGTTATGAGCAGTTCTTC
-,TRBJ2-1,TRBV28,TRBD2,CASSPTSGSRTEQFF,TGTGCCAGCAGTCCTACTAGCGGGAGTAGGACCGAGCAGTTCTTC
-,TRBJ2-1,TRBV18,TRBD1,CASSLGQGNHNEQFF,TGTGCCAGCTCCCTCGGACAGGGCAACCACAATGAGCAGTTCTTC
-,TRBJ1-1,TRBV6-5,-,CASSYRQRVNTEAFF,TGTGCCAGCAGTTACCGCCAGCGGGTGAACACTGAAGCTTTCTTT
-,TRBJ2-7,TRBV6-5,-,CASSYPDGYEQYF,TGTGCCAGCAGTTACCCGGACGGCTACGAGCAGTACTTC
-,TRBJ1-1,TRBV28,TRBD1,CASRAGTGMNTEAFF,TGTGCCAGCAGAGCCGGGACAGGGATGAACACTGAAGCTTTCTTT
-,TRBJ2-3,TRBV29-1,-,CSGGAGSLDTQYF,TGCAGCGGAGGGGCAGGGAGTCTAGATACGCAGTATTTT
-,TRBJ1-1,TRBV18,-,CASSPQMDSALEAFF,TGTGCCAGCTCACCTCAAATGGACAGTGCCCTTGAAGCTTTCTTT
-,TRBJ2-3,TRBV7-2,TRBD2,CASSGRTSGRTDTQYF,TGTGCCAGCAGCGGTCGGACTAGCGGCCGCACAGATACGCAGTATTTT
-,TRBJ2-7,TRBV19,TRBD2,CASSRSGVAYEQYF,TGTGCCAGTAGTCGCAGCGGGGTGGCCTACGAGCAGTACTTC
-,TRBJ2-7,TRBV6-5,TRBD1,CASRKPGQDTYEQYF,TGTGCCAGCAGAAAACCGGGACAGGATACCTACGAGCAGTACTTC
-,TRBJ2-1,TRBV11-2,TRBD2,CASSLAEREGRDEQFF,TGTGCCAGCAGCTTAGCCGAGCGGGAGGGCCGTGATGAGCAGTTCTTC
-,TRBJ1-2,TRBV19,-,CASSPGTERNYGYTF,TGTGCCAGTAGTCCCGGGACGGAAAGAAACTATGGCTACACCTTC
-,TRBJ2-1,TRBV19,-,CASSTPNGLFLGEQFF,TGTGCCAGTAGTACCCCGAACGGACTATTTTTAGGTGAGCAGTTCTTC
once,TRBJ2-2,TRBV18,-,CASSPLGRNTGELFF,TGTGCCAGCTCACCACTGGGACGGAACACCGGGGAGCTGTTTTTT
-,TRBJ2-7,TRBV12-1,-,CAIIASEPSYEQYF,TGTGCCATCATCGCTAGTGAACCCTCCTACGAGCAGTACTTC
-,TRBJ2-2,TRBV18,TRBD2,CASSPTVAGTITGELFF,TGTGCCAGCTCACCAACCGTAGCGGGCACCATCACCGGGGAGCTGTTTTTT
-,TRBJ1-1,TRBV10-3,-,CAISEWPDTEAFF,TGTGCCATCAGTGAGTGGCCTGACACTGAAGCTTTCTTT